This is a list of T cell receptor beta chains from one sample in a study of OX40 agonist ivuxolimab in advanced cancers. The repertoire was sequenced with immunoSEQ multiplex PCR; TCRdb's copy has only in-frame clones and lacks some. The sample lists some 86,000 clones, 91% seen once, with around 6.5% in the top ten. Sequences were derived from CD4+ or CD8+ T cells sorted from blood, sampled in a trial of the OX40 agonist ivuxolimab. Source of these receptors: an adult with an advanced solid tumor such as melanoma, head and neck, liver or kidney cancer. The CDR3 runs from the conserved cysteine through the conserved F or W. Fields, in order: V gene, clone size, J gene, CDR3 protein. The size entry is marked missing in some rows and otherwise reads once, few, many or a size class.

TRBV5-1	.	TRBJ1-2	CASSLAPGQDYGYTF
TRBV7-8	.	TRBJ2-7	CASSLAASGSSSYEQYF
TRBV14	.	TRBJ1-1	CASSAIGQGNTEAFF
TRBV7-9	.	TRBJ2-2	CASSKRATGELFF
TRBV7-9	.	TRBJ2-3	CASSFLAGGSDTQYF
TRBV9	.	TRBJ1-1	CASSARGRMNTEAFF
TRBV5-1	.	TRBJ2-3	CASSPRDSGTGDTQYF
TRBV7-6	once	TRBJ1-3	CASSLVGAGGVNSGNTIYF
TRBV25-1	.	TRBJ2-3	CASSEYADGQGMMDTQYF
TRBV7-9	.	TRBJ1-2	CASSLSGGTRGYGYTF
TRBV6-1	.	TRBJ2-5	CASSNLGLAPNF
TRBV7-9	.	TRBJ2-1	CASSLIRLAGVLGHNEQFF
TRBV19	.	TRBJ2-6	CASSTTARGSGANVLTF
TRBV2	once	TRBJ1-1	CASREGQNTEAFF
TRBV4-2	.	TRBJ2-7	CASSQDRGVGSYEQYF
TRBV28	.	TRBJ1-6	CATYDGTDNSPLHF
TRBV6-5	.	TRBJ2-7	CASGRTGGVYEQYF
TRBV5-5	few	TRBJ2-3	CASSPEASDTQYF
TRBV29-1	.	TRBJ1-2	CSVSGQNYGYTF
TRBV28	.	TRBJ2-5	CASSPTREETQYF
TRBV7-2	.	TRBJ2-2	CASSLVGTSGPTGELFF